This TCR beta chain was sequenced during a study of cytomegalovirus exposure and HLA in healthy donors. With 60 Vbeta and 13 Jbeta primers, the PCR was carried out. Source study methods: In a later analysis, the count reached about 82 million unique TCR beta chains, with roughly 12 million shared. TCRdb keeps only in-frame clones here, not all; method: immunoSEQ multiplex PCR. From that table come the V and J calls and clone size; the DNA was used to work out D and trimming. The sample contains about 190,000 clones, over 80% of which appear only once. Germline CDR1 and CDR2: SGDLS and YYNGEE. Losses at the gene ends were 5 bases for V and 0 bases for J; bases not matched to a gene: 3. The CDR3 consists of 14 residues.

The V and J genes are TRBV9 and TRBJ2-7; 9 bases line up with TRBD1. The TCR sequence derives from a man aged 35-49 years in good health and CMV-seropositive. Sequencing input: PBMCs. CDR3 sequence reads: CASRPGQGSYEQYF. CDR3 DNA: TGTGCCAGCAGACCGGGACAGGGCTCCTACGAGCAGTACTTC.